These T cell receptor beta chains were read from a single sample in a study of T-cell reconstitution after alpha-beta-depleted transplantation in children. Using its own MiXCR run on the PCR reads, TCRdb lists one record per CDR3 protein. Of about 600,000 distinct CDR3 sequences listed, 8% to 11% are singletons. The sequenced sample was PBMCs from the stem cell graft donor, obtained from the stem cell graft. These receptors all stem from a human donor who donated a stem cell graft to a child with acute myeloid leukemia. CDR3s include the opening cysteine and the closing phenylalanine or tryptophan. A D gene is named only where the DNA matches it firmly. Not every row has a clone size; where given, it reads once, few, many or a size class.

TRBD2	many	TRBJ2-1	TRBV6-2/TRBV6-3	CASQLAGVSNNEQFF	TGTGCCAGTCAACTAGCGGGCGTTTCTAACAATGAGCAGTTCTTC
NA	NA	TRBJ1-2	TRBV6-5	CASSWGPTKGGYTF	TGTGCCAGCAGTTGGGGGCCTACGAAGGGTGGCTACACCTTC
NA	few	TRBJ2-7	TRBV24-1	CATSDPGQSYEQYF	TGTGCCACCAGTGACCCCGGACAGAGCTACGAGCAGTACTTC
TRBD1	NA	TRBJ1-2	TRBV7-8	CASSLTTGGLLYGYTF	TGTGCCAGCAGCCTCACCACAGGGGGGTTACTCTATGGCTACACCTTC
NA	many	TRBJ2-5	TRBV19	CASSGWGRETQYF	TGTGCCAGTTCGGGCTGGGGGAGAGAGACCCAGTACTTC
NA	few	TRBJ1-6	TRBV20-1	CSASSGKLAYNSPLHF	TGCAGTGCTAGTTCGGGGAAGTTGGCTTATAATTCACCCCTCCACTTT
NA	NA	TRBJ2-1	TRBV28	CASSLVGVDEQFF	TGTGCCAGCAGTTTAGTGGGTGTGGATGAGCAGTTCTTC
TRBD2	few	TRBJ2-4	TRBV25-1	CASIEILGGGLAGEHKNIQYF	TGTGCCAGCATCGAAATTCTGGGGGGGGGACTAGCGGGAGAGCACAAAAACATTCAGTACTTC
NA	NA	TRBJ1-6	TRBV20-1	CSARDTYKSSYNSPLHF	TGCAGTGCTAGAGATACGTACAAGAGCTCCTATAATTCACCCCTCCACTTT
NA	few	TRBJ1-5	TRBV12-3/TRBV12-4	CASSPTAGLGNQPQHF	TGTGCCAGCAGCCCTACGGCGGGTTTGGGCAATCAGCCCCAGCATTTT
NA	few	TRBJ1-3	TRBV5-1	CASSLGEVGGNTIYF	TGCGCCAGCAGCTTGGGGGAAGTCGGGGGAAACACCATATATTTT
NA	many	TRBJ1-5	TRBV29-1	CSVEDPHGGKAQHF	TGCAGCGTTGAAGATCCCCACGGGGGGAAGGCCCAGCATTTT
TRBD2	few	TRBJ2-1	TRBV6-2/TRBV6-3	CASSNPGLAGMSPSYNEQFF	TGTGCCAGCAGTAACCCGGGACTAGCGGGAATGAGCCCATCCTACAATGAGCAGTTCTTC
TRBD1	NA	TRBJ2-6	TRBV30	CAWTGTGVTSGANVLTF	TGTGCCTGGACCGGGACAGGGGTTACCTCTGGGGCCAACGTCCTGACTTTC
NA	many	TRBJ1-2	TRBV20-1	CSARPPEVANYGYTF	TGCAGTGCTAGACCCCCTGAGGTCGCTAACTATGGCTACACCTTC
NA	few	TRBJ2-7	TRBV7-9	CASSPQPYEQYF	TGTGCCAGCAGCCCTCAACCGTATGAGCAGTACTTC
NA	NA	TRBJ1-3	TRBV10-3	CAIIPDAGNTIYF	TGTGCCATCATTCCTGACGCTGGAAACACCATATATTTT
TRBD1	NA	TRBJ2-1	TRBV7-9	CASSFGGTGMRNEQFF	TGTGCCAGCAGCTTCGGGGGGACAGGGATGAGGAATGAGCAGTTCTTC
TRBD2	many	TRBJ2-7	TRBV6-2/TRBV6-3	CASRLAGGTFGEQYF	TGTGCCAGCAGGTTAGCGGGAGGGACCTTCGGCGAGCAGTACTTC
NA	NA	TRBJ2-2	TRBV20-1	CSAPSRAVNTGELFF	TGCAGTGCCCCTTCGCGAGCAGTCAACACCGGGGAGCTGTTTTTT
NA	few	TRBJ1-1	TRBV28	CASSLVREAFF	TGTGCCAGCAGTTTAGTGCGTGAAGCTTTCTTT
TRBD2	NA	TRBJ2-1	TRBV11-1	CASSSLRLAGGTYNEQFF	TGTGCCAGCAGCTCCCTAAGGCTAGCGGGAGGTACCTACAATGAGCAGTTCTTC